The T cell receptor beta chain described here comes from a study of shared clonotypes between healthy human individuals. The method was immunoSEQ multiplex PCR; TCRdb's version includes in-frame clones alone and lacks a portion of them. The table lists 850,000 to 1,200,000 clones, approximately 70% of them singletons. The sequencing sample was made of memory CD4+ T cells sorted from blood. The subset was: CD45RA-negative fraction. This receptor was identified in a man aged 18 to 30 in good health.

Here the CDR3 DNA reads TGTGCCAGTAGACGACTAGCGGGGGACTACGAGCAGTACTTC. Residues: CASRRLAGDYEQYF. The chain is built from TRBV19 and TRBJ2-7, with TRBD2 identical over 12 bases. Germline loops: CDR1 LNHDA, CDR2 SQIVND (reference sequence). V trimming: 6 bases; J trimming: 3 bases; junction bases outside the gene matches: 3. This CDR3 contains 14 residues.